This T cell receptor (beta chain) derives from a study of blood T cell repertoires in COVID-19. Study at large: Researchers got acute and convalescent COVID-19 samples from the United States, Italy and Spain.

As handled by the study authors: Reference gene primer amplification gave nucleated cell count estimates. The repertoire was sequenced with immunoSEQ multiplex PCR; TCRdb's copy has only in-frame clones and lacks some. The DNA was the basis for D and trimming; V, J and clone size are from that table. The sample shows 200,000 to 250,000 clones, about four fifths of them seen only once. Germline values: CDR1 PRHDT, CDR2 FYEKMQ (reference sequence). The CDR3 is 14 residues long. Trimming took 2 bases from V and 6 from J; bases not matched to a gene: 6. Seattle patients were enrolled during active infection and followed longitudinally.

The sample was peripheral blood. The chain is built from TRBV13 and TRBJ2-7, with 8 bases identical to TRBD2. This TCR was sampled from a woman aged 80 or older with COVID-19, enrolled during active disease. CDR3 residues: CASSLSSGSFEQYF. CDR3 bases: TGTGCCAGCAGCTTATCCAGCGGGAGTTTCGAGCAGTACTTC.